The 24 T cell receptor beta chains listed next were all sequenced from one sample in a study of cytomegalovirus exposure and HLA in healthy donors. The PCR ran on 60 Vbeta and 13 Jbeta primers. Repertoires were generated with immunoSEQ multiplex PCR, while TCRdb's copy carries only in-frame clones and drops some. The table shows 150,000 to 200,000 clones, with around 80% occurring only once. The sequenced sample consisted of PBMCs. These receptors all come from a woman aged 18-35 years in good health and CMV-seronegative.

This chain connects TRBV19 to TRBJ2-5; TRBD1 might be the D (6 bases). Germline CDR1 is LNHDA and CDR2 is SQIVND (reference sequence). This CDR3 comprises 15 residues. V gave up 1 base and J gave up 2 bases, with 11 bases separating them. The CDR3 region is CASSIGEGGQETQYF. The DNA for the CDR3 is TGTGCCAGTAGTATAGGGGAAGGGGGTCAAGAGACCCAGTACTTC.

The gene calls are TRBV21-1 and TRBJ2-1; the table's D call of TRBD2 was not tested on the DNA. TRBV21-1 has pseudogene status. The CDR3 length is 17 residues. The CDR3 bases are TGTGCCAGCAGCAAAGCGAATAGCGGAGACTCCTACAATGAGCAGTTCTTC. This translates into CASSKANSGDSYNEQFF.

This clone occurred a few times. The CDR3, as DNA: TGTGCCAGCAGAACTACTAGCGGGAAGGGAAACATTCAGTACTTC. Protein: CASRTTSGKGNIQYF. V is TRBV6-6 and J is TRBJ2-4; 10 nucleotides agree with TRBD2. J lost 6 bases, V lost 6 bases, and 8 bases had no gene match. From germline, CDR1 is MNHNY and CDR2 SVGAGI (reference sequence). The CDR3 extends over 15 amino acids.

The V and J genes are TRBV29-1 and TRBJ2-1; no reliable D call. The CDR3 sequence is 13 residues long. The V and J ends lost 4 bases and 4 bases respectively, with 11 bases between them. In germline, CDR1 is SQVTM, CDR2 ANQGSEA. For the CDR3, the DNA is TGCAGCGTTGTGCCGGGTGGTTACAATGAGCAGTTCTTC. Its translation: CSVVPGGYNEQFF.

The CDR3 nucleotides are TGTGCCTGGAGTGAGGGGGAGTTAAACACCGGGGAGCTGTTTTTT. It specifies CAWSEGELNTGELFF. The chain recombines TRBV30 with TRBJ2-2; tentatively, D is TRBD1 (6 bases). The CDR3 is 15 amino acids. Germline loops: CDR1 GTSNPN, CDR2 SVGIG (reference sequence). V lost 1 base and J 2 bases, leaving 11 bases between the germline ends.

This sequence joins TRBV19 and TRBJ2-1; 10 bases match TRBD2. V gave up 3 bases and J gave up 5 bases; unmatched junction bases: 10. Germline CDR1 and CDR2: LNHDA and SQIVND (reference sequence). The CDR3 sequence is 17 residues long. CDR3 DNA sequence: TGTGCCAGTAGTATTCATATAGCGGGAGGTATCCACAATGAGCAGTTCTTC. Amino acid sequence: CASSIHIAGGIHNEQFF.

The chain's CDR3 is CASRQSPGREGHEQFF. DNA for the CDR3: TGCGCCAGCAGGCAAAGCCCCGGGCGGGAGGGCCATGAGCAGTTCTTC. V usage is TRBV5-1 and J usage is TRBJ2-1, with TRBD2 identical over 9 bases. CDR1 and CDR2 from the germline V gene are SGHRS and YFSETQ. There are 16 residues in the CDR3. After removal of 5 bases from V and 8 bases from J, the junction contained 14 bases not matched to a gene.

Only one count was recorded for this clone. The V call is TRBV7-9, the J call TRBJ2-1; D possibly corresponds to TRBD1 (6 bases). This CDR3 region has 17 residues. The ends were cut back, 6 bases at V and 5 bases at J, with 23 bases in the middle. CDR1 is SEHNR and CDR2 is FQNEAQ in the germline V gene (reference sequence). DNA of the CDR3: TGTGCCAGCAGTCCCCTCGAACAGGGCCGAATGAACAATGAGCAGTTCTTC. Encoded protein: CASSPLEQGRMNNEQFF.

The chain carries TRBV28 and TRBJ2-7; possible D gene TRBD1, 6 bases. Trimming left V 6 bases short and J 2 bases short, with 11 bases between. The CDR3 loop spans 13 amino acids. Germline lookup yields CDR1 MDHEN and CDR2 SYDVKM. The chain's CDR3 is CASRGSGAYEQYF. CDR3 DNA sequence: TGTGCCAGCAGAGGCTCAGGGGCCTACGAGCAGTACTTC.

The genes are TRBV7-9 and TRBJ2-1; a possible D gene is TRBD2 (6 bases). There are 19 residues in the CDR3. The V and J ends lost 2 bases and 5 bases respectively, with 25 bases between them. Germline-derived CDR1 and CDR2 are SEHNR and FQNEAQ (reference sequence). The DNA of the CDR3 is TGTGCCAGCAGCTTATCACAAACCGCAGCGGGCCGGTACCACAATGAGCAGTTCTTC. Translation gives CASSLSQTAAGRYHNEQFF.

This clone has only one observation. CDR3 in amino acids: CAWSVGTGAYEQYF. In DNA, the CDR3 is TGTGCCTGGAGTGTGGGGACAGGGGCCTACGAGCAGTACTTC. V usage is TRBV30 and J usage is TRBJ2-7, with TRBD1 matching over 10 bases. Germline V gene lookup returns CDR1 GTSNPN and CDR2 SVGIG (reference sequence). The J segment lost 2 bases and the V segment lost 0 bases, leaving 1 base of the junction unmatched. This CDR3 region has 14 residues.

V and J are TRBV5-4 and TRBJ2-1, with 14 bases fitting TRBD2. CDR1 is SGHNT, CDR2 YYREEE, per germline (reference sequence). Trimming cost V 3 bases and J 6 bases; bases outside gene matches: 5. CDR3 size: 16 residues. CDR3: CASSSGLAGVGNEQFF. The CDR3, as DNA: TGTGCCAGCAGCTCGGGACTAGCGGGAGTCGGCAATGAGCAGTTCTTC.

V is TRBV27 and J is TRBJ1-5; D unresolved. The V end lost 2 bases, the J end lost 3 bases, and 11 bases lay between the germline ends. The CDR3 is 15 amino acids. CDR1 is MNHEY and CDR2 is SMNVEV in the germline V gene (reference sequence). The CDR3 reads CASSLHHGTNQPQHF. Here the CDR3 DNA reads TGTGCCAGCAGTTTACACCACGGTACCAATCAGCCCCAGCATTTT.

The CDR3 region is CASSLGDRVFIETQYF. CDR3 DNA: TGTGCCAGCAGCTTGGGGGACAGGGTGTTTATAGAGACCCAGTACTTC. The chain recombines TRBV5-6 with TRBJ2-5; 9 bases agree with TRBD1. V gave up 0 bases and J gave up 4 bases; unmatched junction bases: 7. This CDR3 region has 16 residues. Germline V gives CDR1 SGHDT, CDR2 YYEEEE.

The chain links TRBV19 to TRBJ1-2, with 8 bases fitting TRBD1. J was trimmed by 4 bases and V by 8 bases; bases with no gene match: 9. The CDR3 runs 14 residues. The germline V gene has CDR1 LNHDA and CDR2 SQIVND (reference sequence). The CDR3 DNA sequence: TGTGCCAGTGGTAGGACAGGGCAAAGCTATGGCTACACCTTC. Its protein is CASGRTGQSYGYTF. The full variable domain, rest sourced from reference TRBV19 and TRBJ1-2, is DGGITQSPKYLFRKEGQNVTLSCEQNLNHDAMYWYRQDPGQGLRLIYYSQIVNDFQKGDIAEGYSVSREKKESFPLTVTSAQKNPTAFYLCASGRTGQSYGYTFGSGTRLTVV.

The CDR3 sequence: CASRGLAGSYNEQFF. The CDR3 bases are TGTGCCAGCAGAGGATTAGCGGGATCCTACAATGAGCAGTTCTTC. The chain recombines TRBV6-5 with TRBJ2-1; 8 bases agree with TRBD2. Germline assignment: CDR1 MNHEY and CDR2 SVGAGI. With 6 bases clipped from V and 1 base from J, the junction kept 5 bases outside the gene matches. The CDR3 sequence is 15 residues long.

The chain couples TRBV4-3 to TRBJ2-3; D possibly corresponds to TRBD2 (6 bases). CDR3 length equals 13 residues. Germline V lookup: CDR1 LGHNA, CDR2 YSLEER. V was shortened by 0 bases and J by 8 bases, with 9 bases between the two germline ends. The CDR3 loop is CASSQDKEGTQYF. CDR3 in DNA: TGCGCCAGCAGCCAAGATAAGGAGGGTACGCAGTATTTT.

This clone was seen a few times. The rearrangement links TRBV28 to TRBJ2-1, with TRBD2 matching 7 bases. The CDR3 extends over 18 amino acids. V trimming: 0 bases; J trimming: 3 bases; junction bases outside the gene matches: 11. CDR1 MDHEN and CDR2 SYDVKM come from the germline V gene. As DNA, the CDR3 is TGTGCCAGCAGTTTATGGAACCCTAGCGGAGTGTTCTACAATGAGCAGTTCTTC. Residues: CASSLWNPSGVFYNEQFF.

CDR3: CAISDGQGQAGELFF. CDR3 DNA: TGTGCCATCAGTGATGGACAGGGGCAGGCCGGGGAGCTGTTTTTT. The chain uses TRBV10-3 and TRBJ2-2, with 9 bases fitting TRBD1. V shed 3 bases, J shed 6 bases, and the junction held 5 bases outside the gene matches. Looked up from germline, CDR1 is ENHRY and CDR2 is SYGVKD. CDR3 size: 15 residues.

The CDR3 is CASGRGSYNEQFF. CDR3 DNA sequence: TGTGCCAGCGGCCGGGGCTCCTACAATGAGCAGTTCTTC. This rearrangement joins TRBV11-3 to TRBJ2-1, with D tentatively TRBD2 (5 bases). The CDR3 is 13 residues long. Germline-derived CDR1 and CDR2 are SGHNT and YENEEA. The V end lost 8 bases, the J end lost 0 bases, and 8 bases lay between the germline ends.

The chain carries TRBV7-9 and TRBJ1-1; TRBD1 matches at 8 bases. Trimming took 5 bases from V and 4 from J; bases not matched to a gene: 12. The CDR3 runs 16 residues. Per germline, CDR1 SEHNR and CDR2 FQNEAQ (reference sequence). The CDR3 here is CASSPRQGKGITEAFF. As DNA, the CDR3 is TGTGCCAGCAGCCCCCGACAGGGGAAGGGGATCACTGAAGCTTTCTTT.

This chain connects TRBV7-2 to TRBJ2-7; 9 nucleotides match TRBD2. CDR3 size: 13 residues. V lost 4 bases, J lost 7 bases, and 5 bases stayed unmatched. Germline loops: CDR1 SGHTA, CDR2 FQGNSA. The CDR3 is CASSSAAGGEQYF. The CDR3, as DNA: TGTGCCAGCAGCTCCGCAGCGGGAGGTGAGCAGTACTTC. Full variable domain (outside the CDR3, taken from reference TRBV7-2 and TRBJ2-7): GAGVSQSPSNKVTEKGKDVELRCDPISGHTALYWYRQSLGQGLEFLIYFQGNSAPDKSGLPSDRFSAERTGGSVSTLTIQRTQQEDSAVYLCASSSAAGGEQYFGPGTRLTVT.

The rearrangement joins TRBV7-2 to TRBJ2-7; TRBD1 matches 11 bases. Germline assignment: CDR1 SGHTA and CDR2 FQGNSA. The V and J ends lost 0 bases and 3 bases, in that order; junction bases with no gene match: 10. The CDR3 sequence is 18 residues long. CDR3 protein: CASSLALSGGQGVYEQYF. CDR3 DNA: TGTGCCAGCAGCTTAGCCCTTAGCGGGGGACAGGGGGTCTACGAGCAGTACTTC.

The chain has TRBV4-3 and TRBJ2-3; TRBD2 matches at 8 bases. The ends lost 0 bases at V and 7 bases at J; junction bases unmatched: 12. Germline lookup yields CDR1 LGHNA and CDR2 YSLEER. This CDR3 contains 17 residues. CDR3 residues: CASSQDPGGEGGNTQYF. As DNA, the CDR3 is TGCGCCAGCAGCCAAGATCCGGGAGGGGAGGGTGGTAATACGCAGTATTTT.